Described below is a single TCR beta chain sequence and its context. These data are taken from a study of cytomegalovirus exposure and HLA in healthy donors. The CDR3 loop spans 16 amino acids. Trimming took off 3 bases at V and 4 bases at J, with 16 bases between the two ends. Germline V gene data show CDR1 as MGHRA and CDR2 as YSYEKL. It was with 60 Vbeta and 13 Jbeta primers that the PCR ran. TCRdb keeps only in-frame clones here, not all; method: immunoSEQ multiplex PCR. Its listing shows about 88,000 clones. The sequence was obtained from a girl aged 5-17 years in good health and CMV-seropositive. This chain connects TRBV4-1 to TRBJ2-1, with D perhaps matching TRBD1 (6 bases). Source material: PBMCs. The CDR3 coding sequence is TGCGCCAGCAGCCACTTCCGGGACACGGGTTACAATGAGCAGTTCTTC. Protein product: CASSHFRDTGYNEQFF.